This TCR beta chain was sequenced during a study of blood T cell repertoires in COVID-19. Study summary: Sample material is recorded as cDNA or gDNA derived from T cells, B-cell-depleted T cells, or PBMCs.

Looked up from germline, CDR1 is KGHSY and CDR2 is FQNENV. This CDR3 is built from 17 residues. V lost 4 bases, J lost 3 bases, and 12 bases stayed unmatched. Per the authors' pipeline: Amplification with reference gene primers provided the estimates of nucleated cell counts. Sequencing used immunoSEQ multiplex PCR; TCRdb keeps in-frame clones, though not all of them. For V, J and clone size, that table is used; D and trimming come from the DNA. Of roughly 200,000 clones in the sample, 90% were seen once. This sequence joins TRBV16 and TRBJ2-5, with TRBD1 identical over 9 bases. Sequenced input: peripheral blood. This TCR derives from a man aged 50 to 60 with acute or convalescent COVID-19. CDR3 coding DNA: TGTGCCAGCAGCCTCCCTGGACAGGGGCCTAGTAAAGAGACCCAGTACTTC. Its translation is CASSLPGQGPSKETQYF.